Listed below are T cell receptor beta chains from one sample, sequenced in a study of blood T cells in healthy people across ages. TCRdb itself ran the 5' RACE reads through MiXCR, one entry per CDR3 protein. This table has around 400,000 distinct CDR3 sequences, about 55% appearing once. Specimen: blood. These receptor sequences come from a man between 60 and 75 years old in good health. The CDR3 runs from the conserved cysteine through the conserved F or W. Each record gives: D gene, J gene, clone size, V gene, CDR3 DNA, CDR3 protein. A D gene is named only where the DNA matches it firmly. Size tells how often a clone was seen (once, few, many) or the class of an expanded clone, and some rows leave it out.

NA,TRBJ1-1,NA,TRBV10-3,TGTGCCATCAGTGAGGGTAAGGGTAACACTGAAGCTTTCTTT,CAISEGKGNTEAFF
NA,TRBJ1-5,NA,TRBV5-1,TGCGCCAGCAGCTTTGGGGGGACCCCTCGTGAGCCCCAGCATTTT,CASSFGGTPREPQHF
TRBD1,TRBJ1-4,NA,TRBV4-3,TGCGCCAGCAGCCAGGCAGGGACAGGAATTAATGAAAAACTGTTTTTT,CASSQAGTGINEKLFF
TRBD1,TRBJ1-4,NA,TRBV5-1,TGCGCCAGCAGCCCCAGTCCGGGACAGGGAGAAAAACTGTTTTTT,CASSPSPGQGEKLFF
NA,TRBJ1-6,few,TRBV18,TGTGCCAGCTCACCGTCAGTCAATTCACCCCTCCACTTT,CASSPSVNSPLHF
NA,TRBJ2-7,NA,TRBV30,TGTGCCTGGAGCGGAAACGGACCCTACGAGCAGTACTTC,CAWSGNGPYEQYF
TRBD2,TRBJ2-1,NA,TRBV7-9,TGTGCCAGCAGCTTGGGAGGGAAGGGTGTCAGGCATGAGCAGTTCTTC,CASSLGGKGVRHEQFF
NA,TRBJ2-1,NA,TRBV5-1,TGCGCCAGCAGCCCTCAGACTAGTGGTATTTCCTACAATGAGCAGTTCTTC,CASSPQTSGISYNEQFF
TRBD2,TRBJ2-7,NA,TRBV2,TGTGCCAGCAGTGCCCTAGCGGGAGCGGGCGAGCAGTACTTC,CASSALAGAGEQYF
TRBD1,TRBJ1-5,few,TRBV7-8,TGTGCCAGCAGCTTAGGGGCAGGGGGCATCCAGCCCCAGCATTTT,CASSLGAGGIQPQHF
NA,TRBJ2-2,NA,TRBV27,TGTGCCAGCAGCTCCTTGACCGGGGAGCTGTTTTTT,CASSSLTGELFF
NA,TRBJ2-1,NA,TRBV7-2,TGTGCCAGCAGCTTAGGGACATGGGAGCAGTTCTTC,CASSLGTWEQFF
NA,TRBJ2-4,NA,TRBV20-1,TGCAGTGCCCCCGGTGGGTCGGTGAGCCAATTGGGCATTCAGTACTTC,CSAPGGSVSQLGIQYF
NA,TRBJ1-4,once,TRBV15,TGTGCCACCAGCAGAGAACGCCGACAGCCTAATGAAAAACTGTTTTTT,CATSRERRQPNEKLFF
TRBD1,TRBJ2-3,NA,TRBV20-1,TGCAGTGCTAGAGAGACAGGGGAAGGGACAGATACGCAGTATTTT,CSARETGEGTDTQYF
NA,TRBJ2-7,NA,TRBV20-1,TGCAGTGCTCCGGACCTCTCCTACGAGCAGTACTTC,CSAPDLSYEQYF
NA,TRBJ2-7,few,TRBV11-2,TGTGCCAGCAGCCCGACAGCCTCCTACGAGCAGTACTTC,CASSPTASYEQYF
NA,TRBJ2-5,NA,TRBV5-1,TGCGCCAGCAGCCCAGAGGGGGAGCAGTACTTC,CASSPEGEQYF
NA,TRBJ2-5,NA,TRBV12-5,TGTGCTAGTGGTTTGGGTGACCCGTCTGATGAGACCCAGTACTTC,CASGLGDPSDETQYF
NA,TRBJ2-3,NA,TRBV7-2,TGTGCCAGCAGCTGTAACTGGAAGGATACGCAGTATTTT,CASSCNWKDTQYF
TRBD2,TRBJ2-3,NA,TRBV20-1,TGCAGTGCTAGGCCTAGGCGGGGGGGATTCACAGATACGCAGTATTTT,CSARPRRGGFTDTQYF
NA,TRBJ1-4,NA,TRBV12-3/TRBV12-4,TGTGCCAGCAGCTCCAATGAAAAACTGTTTTTT,CASSSNEKLFF
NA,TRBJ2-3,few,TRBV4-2,TGTGCCAGCAGCCAATTTAGACCAGATACGCAGTATTTT,CASSQFRPDTQYF
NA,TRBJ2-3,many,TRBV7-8,TGTGCCAGCAGCTTATTGGGGGATTACACAGATACGCAGTATTTT,CASSLLGDYTDTQYF
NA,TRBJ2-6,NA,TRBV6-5,TGTGCCAGCAGCCTAAACAGGCATGGGGCCAACGTCCTGACTTTC,CASSLNRHGANVLTF
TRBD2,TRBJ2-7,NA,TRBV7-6,TGTGCCAGCAGCTTAGAGCCCGTTAGCGGGAGGGCCTACGAGCAGTACTTC,CASSLEPVSGRAYEQYF
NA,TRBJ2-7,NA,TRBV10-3,TGTGCCATCAGTGGAGTGCAGTTGGAGCAGTACTTC,CAISGVQLEQYF
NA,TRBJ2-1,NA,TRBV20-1,TGCAGTGCCCAGGAAAGGGCCAATGAGCAGTTCTTC,CSAQERANEQFF
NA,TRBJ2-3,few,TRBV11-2,TGTGCCAGCAGCAAACAGCCAAGCACAGATACGCAGTATTTT,CASSKQPSTDTQYF
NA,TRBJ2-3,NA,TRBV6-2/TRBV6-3,TGTGCCAGCAGTTACCATCCGGGCCAACGACCAGATACGCAGTATTTT,CASSYHPGQRPDTQYF
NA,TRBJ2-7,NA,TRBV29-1,TGCAGCGTTGTAAAGGGGGGAGGCTCCTACAATGAGCAGTACTTC,CSVVKGGGSYNEQYF
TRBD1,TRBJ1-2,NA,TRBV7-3,TGTGCCAGCAGCGATTTGGGACAGTCCTATGGCTACACCTTC,CASSDLGQSYGYTF
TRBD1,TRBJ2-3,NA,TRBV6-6,TGTGCCAGCAGTTACGGGACAGGGTCCACAGATACGCAGTATTTT,CASSYGTGSTDTQYF
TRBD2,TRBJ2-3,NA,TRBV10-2,TGCGCCAGCAGACCTCTGGCGGGGGGTAGAGGGACAGATACGCAGTATTTT,CASRPLAGGRGTDTQYF
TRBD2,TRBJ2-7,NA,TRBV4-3,TGCGCCAGCAGCCAAGAGATTTTCGAGCGGGAGGGCGTCGAGCAGTACTTC,CASSQEIFEREGVEQYF
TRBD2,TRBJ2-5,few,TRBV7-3,TGTGCCAGCAGCCTTTCTGCGGGAGCCCAAAAGACCCAGTACTTC,CASSLSAGAQKTQYF
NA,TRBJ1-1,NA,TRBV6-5,TGTGCCAGCAGAAAAGGCAGGTCGGACACTGAAGCTTTCTTT,CASRKGRSDTEAFF
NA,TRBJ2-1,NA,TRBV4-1,TGCGCCAGCAGCCAAGAAGAATTTGGGGCCTACAATGAGCAGTTCTTC,CASSQEEFGAYNEQFF
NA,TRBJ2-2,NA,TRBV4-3,TGCGCCAGCAGCCAAGATCAGGGTAGCGGGGAGCTGTTTTTT,CASSQDQGSGELFF
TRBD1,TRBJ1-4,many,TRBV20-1,TGCAGTGCCCCGGGGACAGGGCGGGCTAATGAAAAACTGTTTTTT,CSAPGTGRANEKLFF
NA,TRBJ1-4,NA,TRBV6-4,TGTGCCAGGACACAAGAAGAAAAACTGTTTTTT,CARTQEEKLFF
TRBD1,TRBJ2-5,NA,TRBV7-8,TGTGCCAGCAGCCCTCGAGTAGGAGGCAGGGGGCTTGGGGAGACCCAGTACTTC,CASSPRVGGRGLGETQYF
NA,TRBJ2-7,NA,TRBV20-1,TGCAGTGCTAGTTTAGGGAGCTATGAGCAGTACTTC,CSASLGSYEQYF
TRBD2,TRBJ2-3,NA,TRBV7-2,TGTGCCAGCAGCATTTACGGGGATGGGGGGGCGCAGTATTTT,CASSIYGDGGAQYF
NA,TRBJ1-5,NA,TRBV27,TGTGCCAGCCGGGGCATCAATCAGCCCCAGCATTTT,CASRGINQPQHF
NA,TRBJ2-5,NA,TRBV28,TGTGCCAGCAGCGCAGGTAGCTCCTTCGAAGAGACCCAGTACTTC,CASSAGSSFEETQYF
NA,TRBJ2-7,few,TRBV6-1,TGTGCCAGCAGCGTCCACAGGGGGGGGACCTCCTTCTACGAGCAGTACTTC,CASSVHRGGTSFYEQYF
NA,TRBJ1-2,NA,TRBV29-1,TGCAGCGACATCGGAACCAACGGCTACACCTTC,CSDIGTNGYTF
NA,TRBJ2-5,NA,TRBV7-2,TGTGCCAGCAGCTTAGCCACGGGCAGGGTGAAGGGGCAAGAGACCCAGTACTTC,CASSLATGRVKGQETQYF
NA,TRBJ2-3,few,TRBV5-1,TGCGCCAGCAGCTCCGCATCGAGGGATACGCAGTATTTT,CASSSASRDTQYF
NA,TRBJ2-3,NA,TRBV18,TGTGCCAGCTCACGCTCGATCACAGATACGCAGTATTTT,CASSRSITDTQYF
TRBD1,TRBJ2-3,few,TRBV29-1,TGCAGTGCCGGACAGGGGACAGATACGCAGTATTTT,CSAGQGTDTQYF
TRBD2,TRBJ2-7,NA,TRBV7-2,TGTGCCAGCAGCTTAGGGCCAGCGGGACCGACCTACGAGCAGTACTTC,CASSLGPAGPTYEQYF